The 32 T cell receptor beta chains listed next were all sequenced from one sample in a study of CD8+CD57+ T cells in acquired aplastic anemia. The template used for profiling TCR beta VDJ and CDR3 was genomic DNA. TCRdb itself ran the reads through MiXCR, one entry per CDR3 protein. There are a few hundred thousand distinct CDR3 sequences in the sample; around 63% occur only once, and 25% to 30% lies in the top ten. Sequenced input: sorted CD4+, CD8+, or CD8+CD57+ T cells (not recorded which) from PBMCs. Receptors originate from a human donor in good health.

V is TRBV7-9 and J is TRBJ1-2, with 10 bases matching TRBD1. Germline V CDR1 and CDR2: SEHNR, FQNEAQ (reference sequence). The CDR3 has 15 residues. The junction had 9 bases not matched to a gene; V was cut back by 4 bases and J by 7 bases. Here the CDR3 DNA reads TGTGCCAGCAGCTCAACGACAGGGGGCTTAAGTGGCTACACCTTC. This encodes CASSSTTGGLSGYTF.

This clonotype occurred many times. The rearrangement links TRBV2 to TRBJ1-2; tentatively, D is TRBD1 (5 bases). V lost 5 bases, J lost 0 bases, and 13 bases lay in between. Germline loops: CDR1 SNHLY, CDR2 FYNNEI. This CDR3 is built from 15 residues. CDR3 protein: CASSRTPNANYGYTF. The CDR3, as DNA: TGTGCCAGCAGTCGGACACCGAATGCTAACTATGGCTACACCTTC.

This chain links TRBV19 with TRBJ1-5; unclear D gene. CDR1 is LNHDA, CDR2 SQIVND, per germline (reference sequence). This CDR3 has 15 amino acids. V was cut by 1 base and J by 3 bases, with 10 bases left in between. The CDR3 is CASSIAQAHNQPQHF. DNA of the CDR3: TGTGCCAGTAGTATAGCCCAGGCCCACAATCAGCCCCAGCATTTT. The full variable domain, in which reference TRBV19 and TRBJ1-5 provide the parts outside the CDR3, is DGGITQSPKYLFRKEGQNVTLSCEQNLNHDAMYWYRQDPGQGLRLIYYSQIVNDFQKGDIAEGYSVSREKKESFPLTVTSAQKNPTAFYLCASSIAQAHNQPQHFGDGTRLSIL.

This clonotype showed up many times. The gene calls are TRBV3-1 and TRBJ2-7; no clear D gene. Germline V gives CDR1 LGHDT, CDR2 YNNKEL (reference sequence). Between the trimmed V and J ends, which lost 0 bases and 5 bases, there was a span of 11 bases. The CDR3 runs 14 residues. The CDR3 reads CASSQEPATHEQYF. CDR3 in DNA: TGTGCCAGCAGCCAAGAACCGGCGACCCACGAGCAGTACTTC.

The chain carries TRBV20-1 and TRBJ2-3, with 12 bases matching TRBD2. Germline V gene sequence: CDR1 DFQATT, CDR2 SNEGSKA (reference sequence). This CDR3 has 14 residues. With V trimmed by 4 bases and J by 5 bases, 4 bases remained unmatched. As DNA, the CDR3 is TGCAGTGCTACGGGACTAGCGGGCGAAGATACGCAGTATTTT. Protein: CSATGLAGEDTQYF.

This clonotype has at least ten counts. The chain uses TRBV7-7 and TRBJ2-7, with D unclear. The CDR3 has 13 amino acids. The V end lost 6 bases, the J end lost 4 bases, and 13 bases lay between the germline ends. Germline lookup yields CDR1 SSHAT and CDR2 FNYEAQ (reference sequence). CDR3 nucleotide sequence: TGTGCCAGCAGTTCAGGTACCCAATACGAGCAGTACTTC. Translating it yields CASSSGTQYEQYF.

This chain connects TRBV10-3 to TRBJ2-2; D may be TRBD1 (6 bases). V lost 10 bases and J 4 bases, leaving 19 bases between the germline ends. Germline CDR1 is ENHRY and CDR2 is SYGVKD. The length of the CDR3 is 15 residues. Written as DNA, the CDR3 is TGTGCCAGCAGATTAACAGGGTCCGGCACCGGGGAGCTGTTTTTT. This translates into CASRLTGSGTGELFF.

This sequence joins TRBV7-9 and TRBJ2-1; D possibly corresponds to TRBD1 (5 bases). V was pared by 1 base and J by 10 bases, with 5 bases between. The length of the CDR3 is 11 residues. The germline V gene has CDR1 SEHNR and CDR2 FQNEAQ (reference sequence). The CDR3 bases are TGTGCCAGCAGCTTAGACAGGGAGCAGTTCTTC. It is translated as CASSLDREQFF.

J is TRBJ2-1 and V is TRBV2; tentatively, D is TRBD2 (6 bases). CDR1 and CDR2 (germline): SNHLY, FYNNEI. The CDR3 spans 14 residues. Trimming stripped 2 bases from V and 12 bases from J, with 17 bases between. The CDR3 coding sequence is TGTGCCAGCAGTGAAAGGTGGACCGGTAGCGGGCAGTTCTTC. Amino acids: CASSERWTGSGQFF.

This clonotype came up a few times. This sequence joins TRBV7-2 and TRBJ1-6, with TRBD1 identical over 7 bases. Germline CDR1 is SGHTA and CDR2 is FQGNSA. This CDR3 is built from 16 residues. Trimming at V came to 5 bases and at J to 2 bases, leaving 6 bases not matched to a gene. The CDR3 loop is CASSLADRAYNSPLHF. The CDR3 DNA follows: TGTGCCAGCAGCCTCGCCGACAGGGCCTATAATTCACCCCTCCACTTT.

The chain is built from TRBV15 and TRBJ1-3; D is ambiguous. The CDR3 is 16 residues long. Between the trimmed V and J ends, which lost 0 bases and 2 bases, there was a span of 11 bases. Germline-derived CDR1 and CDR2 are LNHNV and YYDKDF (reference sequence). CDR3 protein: CATSRDRGVTGNTIYF. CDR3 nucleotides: TGTGCCACCAGCAGAGATCGAGGAGTGACTGGAAACACCATATATTTT.

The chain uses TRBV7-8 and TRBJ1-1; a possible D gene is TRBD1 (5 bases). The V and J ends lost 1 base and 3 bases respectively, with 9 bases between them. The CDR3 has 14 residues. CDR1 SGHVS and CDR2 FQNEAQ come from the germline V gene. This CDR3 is CASSLEGADTEAFF. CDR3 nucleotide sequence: TGTGCCAGCAGCTTAGAAGGGGCGGACACTGAAGCTTTCTTT.

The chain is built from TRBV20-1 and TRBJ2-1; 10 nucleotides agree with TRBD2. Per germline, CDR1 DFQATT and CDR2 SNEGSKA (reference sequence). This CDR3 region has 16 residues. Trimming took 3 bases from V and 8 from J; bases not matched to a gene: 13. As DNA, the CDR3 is TGCAGTGCTAGGGTGTGGCTAGCGGGAGCAGCGGATGAGCAGTTCTTC. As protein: CSARVWLAGAADEQFF.

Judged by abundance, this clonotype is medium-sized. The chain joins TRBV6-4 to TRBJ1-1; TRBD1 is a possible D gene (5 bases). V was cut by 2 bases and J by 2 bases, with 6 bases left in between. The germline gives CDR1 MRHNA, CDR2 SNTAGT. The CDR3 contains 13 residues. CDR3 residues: CASSDRDNTEAFF. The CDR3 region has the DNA TGTGCCAGCAGTGACCGGGACAACACTGAAGCTTTCTTT.

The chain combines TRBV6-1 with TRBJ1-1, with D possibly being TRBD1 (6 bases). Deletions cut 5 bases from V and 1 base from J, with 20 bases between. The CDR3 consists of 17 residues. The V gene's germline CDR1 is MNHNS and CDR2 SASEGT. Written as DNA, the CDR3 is TGTGCCAGCAGTTCTTACCGGGAGACAGGATCGAACACTGAAGCTTTCTTT. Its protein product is CASSSYRETGSNTEAFF.

CDR3 DNA: TGTGCCAGCAGCGTCCACTCCTCCCAAGAGACCCAGTACTTC. This encodes CASSVHSSQETQYF. The V and J genes are TRBV9 and TRBJ2-5, with D hard to call. The CDR3 is made up of 14 amino acids. Germline V lookup: CDR1 SGDLS, CDR2 YYNGEE. V shed 2 bases and J shed 1 base, with 9 bases lying between them.

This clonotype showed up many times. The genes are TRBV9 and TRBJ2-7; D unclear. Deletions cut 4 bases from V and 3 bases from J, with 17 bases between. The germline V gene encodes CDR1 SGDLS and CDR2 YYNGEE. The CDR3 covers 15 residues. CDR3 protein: CASSPFGRPLYEQYF. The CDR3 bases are TGTGCCAGCAGCCCTTTCGGCCGACCACTCTACGAGCAGTACTTC.

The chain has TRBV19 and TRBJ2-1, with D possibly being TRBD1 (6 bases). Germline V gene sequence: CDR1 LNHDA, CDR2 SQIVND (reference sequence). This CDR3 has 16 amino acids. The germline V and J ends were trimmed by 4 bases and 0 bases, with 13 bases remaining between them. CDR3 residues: CASSTDRTSSYNEQFF. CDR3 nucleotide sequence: TGTGCCAGTAGTACCGACAGGACAAGCTCCTACAATGAGCAGTTCTTC.

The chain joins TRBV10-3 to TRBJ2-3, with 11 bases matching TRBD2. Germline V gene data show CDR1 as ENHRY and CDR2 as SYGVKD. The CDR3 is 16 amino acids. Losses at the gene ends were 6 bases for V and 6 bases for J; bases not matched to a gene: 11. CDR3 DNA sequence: TGTGCCATCAGGGCAAGTAGCGGGAGGGCCGACGATACGCAGTATTTT. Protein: CAIRASSGRADDTQYF.

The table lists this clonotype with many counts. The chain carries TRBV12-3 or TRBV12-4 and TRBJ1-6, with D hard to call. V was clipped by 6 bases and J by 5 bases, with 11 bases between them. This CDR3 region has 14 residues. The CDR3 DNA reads TGTGCCAGCAGAGCAGTCGCGGATAATTCACCCCTCCACTTT. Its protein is CASRAVADNSPLHF.

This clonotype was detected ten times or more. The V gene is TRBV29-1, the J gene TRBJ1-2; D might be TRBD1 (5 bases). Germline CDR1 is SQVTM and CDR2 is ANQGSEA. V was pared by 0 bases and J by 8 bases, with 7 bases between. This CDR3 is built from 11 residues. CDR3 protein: CSVEDGGGYTF. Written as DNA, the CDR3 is TGCAGCGTTGAAGATGGGGGAGGCTACACCTTC.

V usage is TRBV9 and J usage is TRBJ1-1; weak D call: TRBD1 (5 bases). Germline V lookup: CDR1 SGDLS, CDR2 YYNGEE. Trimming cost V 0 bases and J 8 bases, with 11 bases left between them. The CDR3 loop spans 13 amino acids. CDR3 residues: CASSVEVQGEAFF. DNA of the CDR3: TGTGCCAGCAGCGTAGAAGTTCAGGGAGAAGCTTTCTTT.

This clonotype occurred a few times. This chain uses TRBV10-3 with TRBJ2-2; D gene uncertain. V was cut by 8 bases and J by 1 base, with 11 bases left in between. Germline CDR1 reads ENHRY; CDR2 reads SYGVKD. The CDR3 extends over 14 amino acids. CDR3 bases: TGTGCCATCCCGGCCTTTGAGAACACCGGGGAGCTGTTTTTT. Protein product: CAIPAFENTGELFF.

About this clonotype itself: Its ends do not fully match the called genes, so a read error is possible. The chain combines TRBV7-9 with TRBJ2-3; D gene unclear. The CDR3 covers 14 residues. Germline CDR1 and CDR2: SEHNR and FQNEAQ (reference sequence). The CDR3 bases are TGTGCTAGCAGCTTAGAAGGGCGGAGCGATACGCAGTATTTT. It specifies CASSLEGRSDTQYF.

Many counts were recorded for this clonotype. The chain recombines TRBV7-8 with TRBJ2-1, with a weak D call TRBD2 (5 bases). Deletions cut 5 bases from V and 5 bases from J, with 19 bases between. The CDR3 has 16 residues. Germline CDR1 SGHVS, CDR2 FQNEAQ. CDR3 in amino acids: CASSHPEVDYDNEQFF. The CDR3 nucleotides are TGTGCCAGCAGCCATCCAGAGGTCGACTACGACAATGAGCAGTTCTTC.

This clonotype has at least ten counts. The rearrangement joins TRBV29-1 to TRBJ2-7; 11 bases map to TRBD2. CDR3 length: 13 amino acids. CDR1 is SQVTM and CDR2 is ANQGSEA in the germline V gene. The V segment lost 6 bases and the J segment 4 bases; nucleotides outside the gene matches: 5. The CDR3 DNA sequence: TGCAGCGTCGAACTAGCGGGAGAGTACGAGCAGTACTTC. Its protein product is CSVELAGEYEQYF.

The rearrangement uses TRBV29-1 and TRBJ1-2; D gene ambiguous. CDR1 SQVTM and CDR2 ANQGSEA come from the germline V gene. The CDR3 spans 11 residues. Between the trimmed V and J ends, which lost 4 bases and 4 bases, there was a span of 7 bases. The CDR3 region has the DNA TGCAGCGTTGTGACATTCTATGGCTACACCTTC. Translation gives CSVVTFYGYTF.

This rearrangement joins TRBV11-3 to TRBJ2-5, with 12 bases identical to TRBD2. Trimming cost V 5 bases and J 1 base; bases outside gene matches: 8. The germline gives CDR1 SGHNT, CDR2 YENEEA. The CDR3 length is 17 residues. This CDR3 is CASSPGGLAGTQETQYF. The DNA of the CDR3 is TGTGCCAGCAGCCCTGGAGGACTAGCGGGGACCCAAGAGACCCAGTACTTC.

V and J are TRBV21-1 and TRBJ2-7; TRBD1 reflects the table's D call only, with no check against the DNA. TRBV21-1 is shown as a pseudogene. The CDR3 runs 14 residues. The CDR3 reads CASSTGTLPLEQYF. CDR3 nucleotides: TGTGCCAGCAGCACCGGGACCTTGCCCCTCGAGCAGTACTTC.

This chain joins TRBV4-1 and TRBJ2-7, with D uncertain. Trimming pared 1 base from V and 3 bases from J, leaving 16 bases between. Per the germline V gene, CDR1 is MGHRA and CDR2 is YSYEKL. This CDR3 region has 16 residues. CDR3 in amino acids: CASSQVPPDIDYEQYF. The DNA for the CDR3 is TGCGCCAGCAGCCAAGTTCCCCCCGACATCGACTACGAGCAGTACTTC.

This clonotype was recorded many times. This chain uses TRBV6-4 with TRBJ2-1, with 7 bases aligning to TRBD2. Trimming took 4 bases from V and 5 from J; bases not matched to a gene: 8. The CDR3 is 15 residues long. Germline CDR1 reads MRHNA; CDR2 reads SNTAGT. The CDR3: CASSVSSGQNNEQFF. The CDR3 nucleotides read TGTGCCAGCAGTGTGTCTAGCGGTCAGAACAATGAGCAGTTCTTC.

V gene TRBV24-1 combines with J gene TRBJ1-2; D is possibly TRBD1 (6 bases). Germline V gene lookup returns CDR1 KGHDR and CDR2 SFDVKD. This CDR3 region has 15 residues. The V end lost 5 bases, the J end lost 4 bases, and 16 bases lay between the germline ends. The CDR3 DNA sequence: TGTGCCACCAGTGTTGCGGACAGCCAGATCTATGGCTACACCTTC. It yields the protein CATSVADSQIYGYTF.